This T cell receptor beta chain originates from a study of blood T cell repertoires in COVID-19. Study context: The United States, Italy and Spain supplied acute and convalescent COVID-19 samples.

The CDR3 sequence is 13 residues long. Trimming took off 8 bases at V and 8 bases at J, with 12 bases between the two ends. Looked up from germline, CDR1 is KGHDR and CDR2 is SFDVKD. TCRdb's table, derived via immunoSEQ multiplex PCR, lists solely in-frame clones and lacks some. Of roughly 200,000 clones detected, more than 80% appear once; the ten largest clones hold less than 4.5%. V usage is TRBV24-1 and J usage is TRBJ1-6; TRBD1 is a possible D gene (5 bases). The source is a woman between 40 and 50 years old with acute COVID-19. What was sequenced was PBMCs or T cells enriched from blood (not recorded which). Here the CDR3 reads CATKGRGDSPLHF. The CDR3 DNA reads as TGTGCCACCAAGGGAAGGGGCGATTCACCCCTCCACTTT.